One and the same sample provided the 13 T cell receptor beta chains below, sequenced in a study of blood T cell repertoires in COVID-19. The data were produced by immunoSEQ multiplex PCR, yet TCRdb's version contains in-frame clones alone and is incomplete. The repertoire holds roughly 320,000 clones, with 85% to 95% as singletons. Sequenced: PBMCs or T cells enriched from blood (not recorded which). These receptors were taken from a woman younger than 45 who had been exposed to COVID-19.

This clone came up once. Here the CDR3 DNA reads TGTGCCAGCAGCGAATCCGGGACAGGGTCGAAAGAGACCCAGTACTTC. Translating it yields CASSESGTGSKETQYF. This rearrangement joins TRBV9 to TRBJ2-5; TRBD1 agrees at 9 bases. The ends lost 3 bases at V and 3 bases at J; junction bases unmatched: 9. Germline assignment: CDR1 SGDLS and CDR2 YYNGEE. The CDR3 loop spans 16 amino acids. Full variable domain (remainder filled in from reference TRBV9 and TRBJ2-5): DSGVTQTPKHLITATGQRVTLRCSPRSGDLSVYWYQQSLDQGLQFLIQYYNGEERAKGNILERFSAQQFPDLHSELNLSSLELGDSALYFCASSESGTGSKETQYFGPGTRLLVL.

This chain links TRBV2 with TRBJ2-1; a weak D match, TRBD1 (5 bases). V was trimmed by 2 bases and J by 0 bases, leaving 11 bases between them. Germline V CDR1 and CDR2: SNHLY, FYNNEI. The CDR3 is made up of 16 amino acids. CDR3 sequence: CASSEIGVSSYNEQFF. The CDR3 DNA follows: TGTGCCAGCAGTGAAATAGGGGTTAGCTCCTACAATGAGCAGTTCTTC.

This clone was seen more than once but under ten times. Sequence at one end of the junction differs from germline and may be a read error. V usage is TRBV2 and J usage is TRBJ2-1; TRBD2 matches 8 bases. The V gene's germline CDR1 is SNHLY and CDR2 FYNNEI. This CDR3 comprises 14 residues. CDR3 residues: CASTGTRFYSEQFF. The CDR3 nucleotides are TGTGCTTCTACCGGGACTAGGTTCTACAGTGAGCAGTTCTTC.

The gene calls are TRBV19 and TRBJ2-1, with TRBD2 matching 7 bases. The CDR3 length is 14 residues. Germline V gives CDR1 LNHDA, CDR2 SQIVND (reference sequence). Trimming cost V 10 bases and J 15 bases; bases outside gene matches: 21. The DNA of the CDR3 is TGTGCCACCAGTATTAGTCCCGGGACTATGGATCGGTTCTTC. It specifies CATSISPGTMDRFF.

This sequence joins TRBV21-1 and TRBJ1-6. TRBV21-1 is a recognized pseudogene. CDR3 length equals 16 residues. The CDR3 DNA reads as TGTGCCAGCAGCAAAGGTCAACCTCGCGGGAGTTCACCCCTCCACTTT. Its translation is CASSKGQPRGSSPLHF.

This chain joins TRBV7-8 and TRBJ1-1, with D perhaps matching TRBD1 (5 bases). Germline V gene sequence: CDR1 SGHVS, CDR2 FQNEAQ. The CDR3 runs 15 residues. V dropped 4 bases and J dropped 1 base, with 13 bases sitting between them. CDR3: CASSWGEGRNTEAFF. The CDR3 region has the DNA TGTGCCAGCAGCTGGGGGGAGGGAAGGAACACTGAAGCTTTCTTT.

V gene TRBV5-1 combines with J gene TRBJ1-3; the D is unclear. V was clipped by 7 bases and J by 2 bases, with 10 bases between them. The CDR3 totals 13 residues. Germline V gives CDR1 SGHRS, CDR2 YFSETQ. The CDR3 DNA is TGCGCCAGCTCCACTGATCCTGGAAACACCATATATTTT. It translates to CASSTDPGNTIYF.

The CDR3 bases are TGTGCCAGCTCACCTCTTCTAAATTCACCCCTCCACTTT. This translates into CASSPLLNSPLHF. V and J are TRBV18 and TRBJ1-6; no clear D gene. Germline V gives CDR1 KGHSH, CDR2 LQKENI. V lost 3 bases to trimming and J lost 7 bases, with 7 bases between them. The CDR3 is 13 residues long.

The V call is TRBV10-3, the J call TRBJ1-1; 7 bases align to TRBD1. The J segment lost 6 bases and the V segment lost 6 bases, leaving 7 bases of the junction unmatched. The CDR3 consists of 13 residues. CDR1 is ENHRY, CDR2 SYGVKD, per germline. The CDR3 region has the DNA TGTGCCATCAGGGAGCGACAGGGACCTGAAGCTTTCTTT. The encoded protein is CAIRERQGPEAFF.

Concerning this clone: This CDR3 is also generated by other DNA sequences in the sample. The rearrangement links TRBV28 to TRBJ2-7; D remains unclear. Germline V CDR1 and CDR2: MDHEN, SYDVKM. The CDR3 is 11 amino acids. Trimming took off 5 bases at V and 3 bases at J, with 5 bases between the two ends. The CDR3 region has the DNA TGTGCCAGCAGTCTCCTCTACGAGCAGTACTTC. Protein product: CASSLLYEQYF.

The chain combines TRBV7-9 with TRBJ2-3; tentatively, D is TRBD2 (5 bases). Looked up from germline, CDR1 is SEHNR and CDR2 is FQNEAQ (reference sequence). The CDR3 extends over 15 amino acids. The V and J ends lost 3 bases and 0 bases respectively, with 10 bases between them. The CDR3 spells CASSFRTASTDTQYF. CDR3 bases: TGTGCCAGCAGCTTCCGGACTGCTAGCACAGATACGCAGTATTTT. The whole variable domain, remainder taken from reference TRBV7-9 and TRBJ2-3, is DTGVSQNPRHKITKRGQNVTFRCDPISEHNRLYWYRQTLGQGPEFLTYFQNEAQLEKSRLLSDRFSAERPKGSFSTLEIQRTEQGDSAMYLCASSFRTASTDTQYFGPGTRLTVL.

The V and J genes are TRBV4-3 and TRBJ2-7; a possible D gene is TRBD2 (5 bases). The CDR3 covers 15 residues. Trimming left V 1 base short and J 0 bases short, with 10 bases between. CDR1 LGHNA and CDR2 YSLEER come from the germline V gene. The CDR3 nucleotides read TGCGCCAGCAGCCAAGGGAGGACGGCCTCCTACGAGCAGTACTTC. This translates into CASSQGRTASYEQYF.

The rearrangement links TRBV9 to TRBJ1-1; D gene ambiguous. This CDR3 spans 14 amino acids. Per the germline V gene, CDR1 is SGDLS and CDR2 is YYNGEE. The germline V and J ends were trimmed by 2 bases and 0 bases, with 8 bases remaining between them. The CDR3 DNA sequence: TGTGCCAGCAGCGTGGTCGCGATGAACACTGAAGCTTTCTTT. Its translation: CASSVVAMNTEAFF.